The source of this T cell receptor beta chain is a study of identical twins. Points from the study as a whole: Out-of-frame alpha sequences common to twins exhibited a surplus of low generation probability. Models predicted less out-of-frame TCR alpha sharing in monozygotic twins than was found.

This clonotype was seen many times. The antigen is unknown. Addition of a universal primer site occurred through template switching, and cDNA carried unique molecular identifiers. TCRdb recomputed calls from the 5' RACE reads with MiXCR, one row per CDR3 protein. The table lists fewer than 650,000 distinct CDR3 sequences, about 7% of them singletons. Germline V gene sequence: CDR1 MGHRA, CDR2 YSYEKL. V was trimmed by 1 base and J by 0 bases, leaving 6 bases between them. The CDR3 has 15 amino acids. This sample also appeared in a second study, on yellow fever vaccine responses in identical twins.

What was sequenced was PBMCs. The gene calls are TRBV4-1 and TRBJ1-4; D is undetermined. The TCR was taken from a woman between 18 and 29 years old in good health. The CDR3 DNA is TGCGCCAGCAGCCAAGCGGGTGCAACTAATGAAAAACTGTTTTTT. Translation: CASSQAGATNEKLFF.